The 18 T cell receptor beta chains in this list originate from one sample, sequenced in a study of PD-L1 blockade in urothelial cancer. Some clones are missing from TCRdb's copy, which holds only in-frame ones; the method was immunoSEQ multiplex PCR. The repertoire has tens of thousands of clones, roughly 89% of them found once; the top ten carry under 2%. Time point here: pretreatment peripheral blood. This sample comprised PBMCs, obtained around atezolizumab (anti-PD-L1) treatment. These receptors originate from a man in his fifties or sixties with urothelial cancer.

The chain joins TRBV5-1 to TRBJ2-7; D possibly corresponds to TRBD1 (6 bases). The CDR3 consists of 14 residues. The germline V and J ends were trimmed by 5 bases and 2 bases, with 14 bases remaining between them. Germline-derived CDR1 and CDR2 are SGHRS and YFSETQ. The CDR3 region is CASREPGQTYEQYF. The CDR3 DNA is TGCGCCAGCAGGGAGCCGGGACAAACCTACGAGCAGTACTTC.

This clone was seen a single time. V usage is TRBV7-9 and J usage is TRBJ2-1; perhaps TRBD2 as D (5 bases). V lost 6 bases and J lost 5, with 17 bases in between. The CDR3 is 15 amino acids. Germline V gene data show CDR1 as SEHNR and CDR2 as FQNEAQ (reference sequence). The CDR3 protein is CASRPPGGWDNEQFF. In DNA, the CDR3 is TGTGCCAGCAGACCCCCAGGCGGGTGGGACAATGAGCAGTTCTTC.

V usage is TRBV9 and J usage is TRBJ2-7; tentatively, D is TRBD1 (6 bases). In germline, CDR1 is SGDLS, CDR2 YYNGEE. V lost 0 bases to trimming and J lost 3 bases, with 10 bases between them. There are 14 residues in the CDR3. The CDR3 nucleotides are TGTGCCAGCAGCGTAGGACAGGCGAACTACGAGCAGTACTTC. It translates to CASSVGQANYEQYF.

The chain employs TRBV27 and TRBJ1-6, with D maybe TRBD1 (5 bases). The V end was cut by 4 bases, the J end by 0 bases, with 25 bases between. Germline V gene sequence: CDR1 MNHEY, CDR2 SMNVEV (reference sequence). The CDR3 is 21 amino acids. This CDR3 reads CASSSIRGTASLSSYNSPLHF. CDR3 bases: TGTGCCAGCAGTTCAATCCGAGGGACTGCCTCCCTGAGCTCCTATAATTCACCCCTCCACTTT.

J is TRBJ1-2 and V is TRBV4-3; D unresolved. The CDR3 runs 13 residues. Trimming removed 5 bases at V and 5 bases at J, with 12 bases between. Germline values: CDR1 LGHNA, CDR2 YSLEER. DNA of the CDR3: TGCGCCAGCAGCACTCCGGGAGGATATGGCTACACCTTC. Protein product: CASSTPGGYGYTF.

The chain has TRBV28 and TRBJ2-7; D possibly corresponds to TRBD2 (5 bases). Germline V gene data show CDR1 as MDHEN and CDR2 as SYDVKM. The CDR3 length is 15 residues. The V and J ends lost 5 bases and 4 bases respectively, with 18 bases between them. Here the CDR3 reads CASSPLDYTRYEQYF. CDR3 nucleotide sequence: TGTGCCAGCAGTCCTCTTGACTATACACGTTACGAGCAGTACTTC.

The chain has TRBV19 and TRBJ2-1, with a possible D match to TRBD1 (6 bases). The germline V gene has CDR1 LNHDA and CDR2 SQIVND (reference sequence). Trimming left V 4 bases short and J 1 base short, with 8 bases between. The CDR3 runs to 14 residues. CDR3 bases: TGTGCCAGTAGTAAGGGGGTATCCTACAATGAGCAGTTCTTC. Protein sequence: CASSKGVSYNEQFF. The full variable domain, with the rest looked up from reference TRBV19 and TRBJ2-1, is DGGITQSPKYLFRKEGQNVTLSCEQNLNHDAMYWYRQDPGQGLRLIYYSQIVNDFQKGDIAEGYSVSREKKESFPLTVTSAQKNPTAFYLCASSKGVSYNEQFFGPGTRLTVL.

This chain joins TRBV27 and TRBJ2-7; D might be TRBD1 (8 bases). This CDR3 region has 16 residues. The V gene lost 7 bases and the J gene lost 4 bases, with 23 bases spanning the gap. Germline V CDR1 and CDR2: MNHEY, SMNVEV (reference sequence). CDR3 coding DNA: TGTGCCAGCACCGACCTTACAGGGGGGGCCACTTACGAGCAGTACTTC. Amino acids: CASTDLTGGATYEQYF.

CDR3 residues: CASSSWTENTEAFF. The DNA for the CDR3 is TGTGCCAGCAGCTCGTGGACAGAGAACACTGAAGCTTTCTTT. The chain combines TRBV7-6 with TRBJ1-1; perhaps TRBD1 as D (6 bases). Trimming shortened V by 4 bases and J by 1 base, and 10 bases separated the two germline ends. This CDR3 has 14 residues. From germline, CDR1 is SGHVS and CDR2 FNYEAQ.

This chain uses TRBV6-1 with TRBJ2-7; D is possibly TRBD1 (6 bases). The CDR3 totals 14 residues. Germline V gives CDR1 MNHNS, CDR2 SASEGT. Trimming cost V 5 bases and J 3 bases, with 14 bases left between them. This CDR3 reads CASSTDRTNYEQYF. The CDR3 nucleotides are TGTGCCAGCAGTACGGACAGAACTAACTACGAGCAGTACTTC.

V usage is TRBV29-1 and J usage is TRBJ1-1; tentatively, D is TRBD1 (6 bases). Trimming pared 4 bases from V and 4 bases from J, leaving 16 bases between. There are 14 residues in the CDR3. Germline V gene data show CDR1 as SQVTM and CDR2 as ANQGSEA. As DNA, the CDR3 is TGCAGCGTTGGTCCCCAGGGGCGAGGCACTGAAGCTTTCTTT. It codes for CSVGPQGRGTEAFF. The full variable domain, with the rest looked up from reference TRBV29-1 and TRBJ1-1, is SAVISQKPSRDICQRGTSLTIQCQVDSQVTMMFWYRQQPGQSLTLIATANQGSEATYESGFVIDKFPISRPNLTFSTLTVSNMSPEDSSIYLCSVGPQGRGTEAFFGQGTRLTVV.

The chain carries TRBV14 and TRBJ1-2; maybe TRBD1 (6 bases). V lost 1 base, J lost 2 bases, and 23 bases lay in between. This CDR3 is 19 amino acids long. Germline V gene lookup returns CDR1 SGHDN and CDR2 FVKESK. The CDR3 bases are TGTGCCAGCAGCCAAGTCGGACTAGACAGGTTTTCATGGAACTATGGCTACACCTTC. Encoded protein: CASSQVGLDRFSWNYGYTF.

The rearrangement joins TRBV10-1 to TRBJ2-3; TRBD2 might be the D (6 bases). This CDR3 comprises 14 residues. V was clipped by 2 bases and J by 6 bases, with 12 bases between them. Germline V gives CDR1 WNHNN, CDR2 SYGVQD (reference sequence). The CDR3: CASSEPGTSDTQYF. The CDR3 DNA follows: TGCGCCAGCAGTGAGCCGGGGACTTCTGATACGCAGTATTTT.

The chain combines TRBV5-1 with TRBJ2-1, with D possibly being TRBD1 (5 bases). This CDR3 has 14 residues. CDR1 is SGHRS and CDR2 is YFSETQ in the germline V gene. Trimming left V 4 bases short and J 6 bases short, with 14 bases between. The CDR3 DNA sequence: TGCGCCAGCAGCGGCGACCCGCAGGGCAATGAGCAGTTCTTC. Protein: CASSGDPQGNEQFF.

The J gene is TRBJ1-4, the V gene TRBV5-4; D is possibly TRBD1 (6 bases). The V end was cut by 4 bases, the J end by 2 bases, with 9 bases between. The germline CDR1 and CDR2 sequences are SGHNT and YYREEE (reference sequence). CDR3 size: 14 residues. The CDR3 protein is CASSPGGTNEKLFF. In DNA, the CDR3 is TGTGCCAGCAGCCCTGGGGGCACTAATGAAAAACTGTTTTTT.

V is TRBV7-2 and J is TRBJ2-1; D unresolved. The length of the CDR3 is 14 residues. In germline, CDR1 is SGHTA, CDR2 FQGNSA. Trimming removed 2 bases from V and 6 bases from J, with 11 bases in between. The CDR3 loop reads CASSLSSSSNEQFF. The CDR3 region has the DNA TGTGCCAGCAGCTTAAGTTCTAGTAGCAATGAGCAGTTCTTC.

The CDR3: CAISGDNYEQYF. For the CDR3, the DNA is TGTGCCATCAGTGGGGACAACTACGAGCAGTACTTC. This sequence joins TRBV10-3 and TRBJ2-7; D perhaps matches TRBD1 (6 bases). The ends were cut back, 4 bases at V and 3 bases at J, with 7 bases in the middle. The CDR3 has 12 amino acids. Per the germline V gene, CDR1 is ENHRY and CDR2 is SYGVKD.

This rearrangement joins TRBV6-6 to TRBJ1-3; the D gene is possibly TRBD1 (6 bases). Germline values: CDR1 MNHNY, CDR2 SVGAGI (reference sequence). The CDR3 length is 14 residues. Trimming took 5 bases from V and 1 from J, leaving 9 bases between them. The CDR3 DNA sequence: TGTGCCAGCAGTCCTCAGGGGTCTGGAAACACCATATATTTT. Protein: CASSPQGSGNTIYF.